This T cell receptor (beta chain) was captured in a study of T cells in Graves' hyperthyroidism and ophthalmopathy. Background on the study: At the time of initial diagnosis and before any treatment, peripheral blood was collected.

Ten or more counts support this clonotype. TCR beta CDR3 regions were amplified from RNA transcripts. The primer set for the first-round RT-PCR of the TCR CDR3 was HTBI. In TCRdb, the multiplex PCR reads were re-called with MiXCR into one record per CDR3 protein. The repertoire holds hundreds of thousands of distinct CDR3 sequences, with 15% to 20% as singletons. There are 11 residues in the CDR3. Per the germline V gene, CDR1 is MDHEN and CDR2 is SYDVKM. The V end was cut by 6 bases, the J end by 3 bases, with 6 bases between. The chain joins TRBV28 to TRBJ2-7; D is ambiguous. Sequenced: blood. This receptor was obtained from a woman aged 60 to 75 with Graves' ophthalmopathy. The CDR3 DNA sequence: TGTGCCAGCAGCAAGTACTACGAGCAGTACTTC. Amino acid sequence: CASSKYYEQYF.